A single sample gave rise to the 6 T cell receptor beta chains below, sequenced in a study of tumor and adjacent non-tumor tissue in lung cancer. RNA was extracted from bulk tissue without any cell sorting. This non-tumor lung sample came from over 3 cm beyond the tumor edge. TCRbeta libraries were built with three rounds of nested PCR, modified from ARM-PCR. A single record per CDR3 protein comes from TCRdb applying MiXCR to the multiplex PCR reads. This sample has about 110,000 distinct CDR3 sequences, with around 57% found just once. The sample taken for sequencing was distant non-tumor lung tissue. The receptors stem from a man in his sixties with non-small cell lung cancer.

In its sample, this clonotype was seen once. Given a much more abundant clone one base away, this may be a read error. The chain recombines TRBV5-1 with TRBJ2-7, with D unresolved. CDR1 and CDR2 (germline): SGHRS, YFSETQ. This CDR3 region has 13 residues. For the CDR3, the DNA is TGCGCCAGCAGCTTGGATGTCGGCTACGAGCACTACTTC. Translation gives CASSLDVGYEHYF. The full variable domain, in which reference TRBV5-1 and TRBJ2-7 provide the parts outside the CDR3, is KAGVTQTPRYLIKTRGQQVTLSCSPISGHRSVSWYQQTPGQGLQFLFEYFSETQRNKGNFPGRFSGRQFSNSRSEMNVSTLELGDSALYLCASSLDVGYEHYFGPGTRLTVT.

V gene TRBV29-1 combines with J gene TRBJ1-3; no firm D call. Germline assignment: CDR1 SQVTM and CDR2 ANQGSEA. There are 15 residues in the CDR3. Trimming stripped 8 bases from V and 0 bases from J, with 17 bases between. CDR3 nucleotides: TGCAGCATTCGAGCGGGTCAGTACTCTGGAAACACCATATATTTT. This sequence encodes CSIRAGQYSGNTIYF.

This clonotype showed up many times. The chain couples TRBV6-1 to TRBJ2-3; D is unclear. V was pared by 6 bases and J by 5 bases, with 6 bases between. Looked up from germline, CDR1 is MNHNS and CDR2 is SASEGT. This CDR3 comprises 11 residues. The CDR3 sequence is CASSERDTQYF. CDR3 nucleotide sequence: TGTGCCAGCAGCGAACGAGATACGCAGTATTTT.

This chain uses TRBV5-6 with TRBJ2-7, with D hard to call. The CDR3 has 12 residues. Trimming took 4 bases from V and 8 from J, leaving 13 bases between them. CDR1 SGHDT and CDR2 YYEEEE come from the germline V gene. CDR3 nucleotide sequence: TGTGCCAGCAGCATCCTTACCCCGAAGCAGTACTTC. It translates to CASSILTPKQYF.

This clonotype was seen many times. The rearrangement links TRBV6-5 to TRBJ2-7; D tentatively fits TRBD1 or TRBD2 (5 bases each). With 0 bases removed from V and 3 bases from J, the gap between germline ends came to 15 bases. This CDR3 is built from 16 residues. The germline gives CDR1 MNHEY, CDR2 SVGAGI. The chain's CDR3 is CASSYSGVAYRYEQYF. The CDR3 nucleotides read TGTGCCAGCAGTTACTCGGGGGTGGCATATCGCTACGAGCAGTACTTC.

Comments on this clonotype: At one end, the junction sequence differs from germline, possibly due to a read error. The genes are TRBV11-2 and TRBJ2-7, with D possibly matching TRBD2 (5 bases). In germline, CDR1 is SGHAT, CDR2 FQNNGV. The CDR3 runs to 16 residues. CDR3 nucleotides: TGTGCCAGCAGCTTTGGAGATCGGACTGAAAAGGACGAGCAATACTTC. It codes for CASSFGDRTEKDEQYF.